The clone carrying this TCR beta chain has just one count. Other DNA sequences in this specimen translate into the identical CDR3. This specimen comes from a study of blood T cell repertoires in COVID-19. Overall study context: The United States, Italy and Spain were the sources of the acute and convalescent COVID-19 samples. PBMCs, B-cell-depleted T cells, or T cells were the source of the cDNA or gDNA that made up the material.

This table comes from immunoSEQ multiplex PCR, and its TCRdb copy is limited to in-frame clones, with some not included. The top ten clones hold around 3.4% of a sample with 130,000 to 150,000 clones, around 80% of them seen once. This CDR3 spans 14 amino acids. Trimming left V 0 bases short and J 2 bases short, with 6 bases between. The germline gives CDR1 MNHEY, CDR2 SMNVEV (reference sequence). The V gene is TRBV27, the J gene TRBJ2-3, with D hard to call. This clonotype was sampled from a man between 65 and 80 years old who had recovered from COVID-19. Sequencing used peripheral blood. CDR3 loop: CASSLSSSTDTQYF. Written as DNA, the CDR3 is TGTGCCAGCAGTTTATCTTCCTCCACAGATACGCAGTATTTT.